The subject of this entry is one T cell receptor (beta chain). Its antigen is still unknown. This sample is part of a study of T cell clonotyping in hematopoietic cell transplantation. At the level of the study: Cytoreduction preceded collection of pretransplant recipient samples.

The germline CDR1 and CDR2 sequences are MNHNY and SVGAGI (reference sequence). V lost 2 bases, J lost 1 base, and 8 bases lay in between. This CDR3 has 14 residues. Libraries were prepared by immunoSEQ multiplex PCR; TCRdb keeps only in-frame clonotypes and omits some of them. The data contain around 40,000 clones, around 95% of them singletons. The study's findings and limits: After transplant, recipient diversity fell while pathologically expanded clonotypes grew through day 180. At the given depth, recipient repertoires were over 95% de novo clonotypes. Higher Inverse Simpson Index values in graft donor and pretransplant recipient predicted broader posttransplant TCR diversity.

The time point was: recipient sample about 28 days before transplant, after cytoreduction. V and J are TRBV6-6 and TRBJ1-1; weak D call: TRBD1 (5 bases). The input for sequencing was peripheral blood mononuclear cells, taken before stem cell transplant. The TCR was taken from a man aged 35-49 years with chronic myeloid leukemia. Some clones in this sample may be carry-over from other donors' samples. The CDR3: CASSYGQGNTEAFF. DNA of the CDR3: TGTGCCAGCAGTTACGGGCAGGGGAACACTGAAGCTTTCTTT.